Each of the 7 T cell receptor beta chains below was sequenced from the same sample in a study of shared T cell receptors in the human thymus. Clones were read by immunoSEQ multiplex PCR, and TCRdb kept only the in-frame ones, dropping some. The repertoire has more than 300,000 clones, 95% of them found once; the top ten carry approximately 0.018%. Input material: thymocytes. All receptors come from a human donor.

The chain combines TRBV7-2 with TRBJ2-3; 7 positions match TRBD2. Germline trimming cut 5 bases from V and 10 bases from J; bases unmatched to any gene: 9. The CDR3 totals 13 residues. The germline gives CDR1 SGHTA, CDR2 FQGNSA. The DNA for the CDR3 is TGTGCCAGCAGCACGTGGACTAGTCAAGCGCAGTATTTT. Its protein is CASSTWTSQAQYF. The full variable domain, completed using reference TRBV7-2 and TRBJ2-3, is GAGVSQSPSNKVTEKGKDVELRCDPISGHTALYWYRQSLGQGLEFLIYFQGNSAPDKSGLPSDRFSAERTGGSVSTLTIQRTQQEDSAVYLCASSTWTSQAQYFGPGTRLTVL.

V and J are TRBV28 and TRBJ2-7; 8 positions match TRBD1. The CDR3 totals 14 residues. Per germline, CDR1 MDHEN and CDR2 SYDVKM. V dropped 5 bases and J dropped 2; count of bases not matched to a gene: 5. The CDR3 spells CASSAWTGTYEQYF. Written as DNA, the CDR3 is TGTGCCAGCAGTGCCTGGACAGGGACCTACGAGCAGTACTTC.

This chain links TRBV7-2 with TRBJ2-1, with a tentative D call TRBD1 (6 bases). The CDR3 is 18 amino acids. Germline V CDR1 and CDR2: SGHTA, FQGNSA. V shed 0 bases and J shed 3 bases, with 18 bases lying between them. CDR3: CASSLAPNRVTIYNEQFF. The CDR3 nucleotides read TGTGCCAGCAGCTTAGCGCCAAACAGGGTGACGATCTACAATGAGCAGTTCTTC.

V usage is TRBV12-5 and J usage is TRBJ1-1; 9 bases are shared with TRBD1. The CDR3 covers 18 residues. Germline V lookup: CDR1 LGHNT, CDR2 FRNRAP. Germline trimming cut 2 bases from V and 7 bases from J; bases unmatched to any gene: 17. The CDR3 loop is CASGLFRDRVAKEGEAFF. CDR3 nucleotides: TGTGCTAGTGGTTTGTTTCGGGACAGGGTGGCTAAGGAAGGTGAAGCTTTCTTT.

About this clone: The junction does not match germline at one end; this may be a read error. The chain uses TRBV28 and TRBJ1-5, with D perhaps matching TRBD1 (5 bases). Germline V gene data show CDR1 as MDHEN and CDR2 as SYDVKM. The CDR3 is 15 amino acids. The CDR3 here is CASLLSTGSNQPQHF. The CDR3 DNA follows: TGTGCCAGCCTCCTGTCTACAGGCAGCAATCAGCCCCAACATTTT. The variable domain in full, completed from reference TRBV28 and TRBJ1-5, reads DVKVTQSSRYLVKRTGEKVFLECVQDMDHENMFWYRQDPGLGLRLIYFSYDVKMKEKGDIPEGYSVSREKKERFSLILESASTNQTSMYLCASLLSTGSNQPQHFGDGTRLSIL.

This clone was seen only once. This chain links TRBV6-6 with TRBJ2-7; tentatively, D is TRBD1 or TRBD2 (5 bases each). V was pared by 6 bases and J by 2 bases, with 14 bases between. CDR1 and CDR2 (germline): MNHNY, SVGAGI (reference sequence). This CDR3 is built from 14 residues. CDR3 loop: CASRIPGPTYEQYF. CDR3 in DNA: TGTGCCAGCAGAATACCGGGACCTACCTACGAGCAGTACTTC.

The CDR3: CASGSWDRNNYGYTF. DNA of the CDR3: TGTGCTAGTGGTTCCTGGGACAGGAATAACTATGGCTACACCTTC. V usage is TRBV12-5 and J usage is TRBJ1-2, with 8 nucleotides matching TRBD1. The V and J ends lost 4 bases and 1 base, in that order; junction bases with no gene match: 5. Looked up from germline, CDR1 is LGHNT and CDR2 is FRNRAP. The CDR3 runs 15 residues. Full variable domain (missing parts from reference TRBV12-5 and TRBJ1-2): DARVTQTPRHKVTEMGQEVTMRCQPILGHNTVFWYRQTMMQGLELLAYFRNRAPLDDSGMPKDRFSAEMPDATLATLKIQPSEPRDSAVYFCASGSWDRNNYGYTFGSGTRLTVV.